This T cell receptor (beta chain) was identified during a study of cytomegalovirus exposure and HLA in healthy donors. In the PCR, 60 Vbeta and 13 Jbeta primers were used. The table came from immunoSEQ multiplex PCR; TCRdb's copy has only in-frame clones and leaves some out. Here the sample spans roughly 100,000 clones, over 65% being singletons. This clone was seen just once. No antigen is known for it. Each of the donors was a healthy bone marrow donor. Overall study results and limits: Sequencing probably produced one cluster of sequence variants that were highly shared. In an earlier analysis, about 87% or about 30%: the productive usage of most TCR beta V segments.

Sample: PBMCs. The receptor comes from a man aged 40-49 years in good health and CMV-seropositive.

As DNA, the CDR3 is TGTGCCAGCAGCCAGGCCCTGACTAGTGCGCAGTATTTT. Translating it yields CASSQALTSAQYF. V is TRBV14 and J is TRBJ2-3, with D possibly TRBD2 on 6 matching bases. With 3 bases removed from V and 10 bases from J, the gap between germline ends came to 14 bases. CDR3 length: 13 amino acids. Looked up from germline, CDR1 is SGHDN and CDR2 is FVKESK.